This paragraph reports one T cell receptor beta chain. Clones were read by immunoSEQ multiplex PCR, and TCRdb kept only the in-frame ones, dropping some. The sample has 37,000 or so clones, around 92% seen once. This entry comes from a study of T cell changes during pregnancy in multiple sclerosis. The germline CDR1 and CDR2 sequences are GTSNPN and SVGIG (reference sequence). Trimming cost V 0 bases and J 3 bases; bases outside gene matches: 7. The CDR3 is 16 amino acids. The TCR originated in a female donor in good health, enrolled as a control in a pregnancy study. The chain couples TRBV30 to TRBJ1-5, with TRBD1 matching 8 bases. The sequencing used CD4+ T cells from peripheral blood mononuclear cells, collected in the second trimester of pregnancy. The CDR3, as DNA: TGTGCCTGGAGTGTAAGCCGGACAGGGTTCAATCAGCCCCAGCATTTT. Translated, it gives CAWSVSRTGFNQPQHF.